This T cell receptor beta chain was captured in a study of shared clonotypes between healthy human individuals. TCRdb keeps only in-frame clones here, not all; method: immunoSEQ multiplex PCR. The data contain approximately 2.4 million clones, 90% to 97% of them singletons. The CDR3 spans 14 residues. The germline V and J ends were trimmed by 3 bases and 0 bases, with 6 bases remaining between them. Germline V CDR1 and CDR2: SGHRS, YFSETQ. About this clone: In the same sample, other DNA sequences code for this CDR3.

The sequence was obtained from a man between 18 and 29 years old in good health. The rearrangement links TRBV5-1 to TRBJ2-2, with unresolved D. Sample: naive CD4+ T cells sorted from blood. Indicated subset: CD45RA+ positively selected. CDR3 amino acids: CASSSTTNTGELFF. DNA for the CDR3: TGCGCCAGCAGCTCGACAACGAACACCGGGGAGCTGTTTTTT. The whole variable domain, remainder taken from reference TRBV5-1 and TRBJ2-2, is KAGVTQTPRYLIKTRGQQVTLSCSPISGHRSVSWYQQTPGQGLQFLFEYFSETQRNKGNFPGRFSGRQFSNSRSEMNVSTLELGDSALYLCASSSTTNTGELFFGEGSRLTVL.